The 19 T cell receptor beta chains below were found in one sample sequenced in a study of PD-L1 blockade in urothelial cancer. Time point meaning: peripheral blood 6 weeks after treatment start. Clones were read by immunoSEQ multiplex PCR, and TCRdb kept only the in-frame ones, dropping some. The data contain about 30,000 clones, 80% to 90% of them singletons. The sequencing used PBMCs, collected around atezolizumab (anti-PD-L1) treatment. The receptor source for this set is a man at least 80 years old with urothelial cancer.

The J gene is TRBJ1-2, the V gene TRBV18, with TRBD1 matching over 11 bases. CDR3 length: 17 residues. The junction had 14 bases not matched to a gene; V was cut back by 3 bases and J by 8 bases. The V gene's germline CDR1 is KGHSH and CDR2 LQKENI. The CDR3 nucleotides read TGTGCCAGCTCACCGCCGGGTGGGGACAGGGGGAGTGGCGGCTACACCTTC. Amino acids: CASSPPGGDRGSGGYTF.

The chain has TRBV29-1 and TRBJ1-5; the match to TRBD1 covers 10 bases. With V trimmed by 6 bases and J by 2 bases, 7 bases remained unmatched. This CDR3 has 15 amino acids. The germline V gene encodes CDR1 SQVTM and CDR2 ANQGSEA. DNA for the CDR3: TGCAGCGTAAAAACCGGGACAGGGGGCAATCAGCCCCAGCATTTT. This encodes CSVKTGTGGNQPQHF.

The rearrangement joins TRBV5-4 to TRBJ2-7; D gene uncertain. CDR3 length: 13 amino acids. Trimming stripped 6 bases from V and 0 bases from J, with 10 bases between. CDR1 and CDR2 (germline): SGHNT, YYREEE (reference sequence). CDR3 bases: TGTGCCAGCACCCCGACTGGCTCCTACGAGCAGTACTTC. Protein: CASTPTGSYEQYF.

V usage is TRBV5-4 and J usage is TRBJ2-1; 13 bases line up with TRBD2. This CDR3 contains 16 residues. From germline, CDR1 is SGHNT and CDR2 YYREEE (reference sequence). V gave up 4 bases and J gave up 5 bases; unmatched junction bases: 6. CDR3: CASSTQTSGRHNEQFF. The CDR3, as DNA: TGTGCCAGCAGCACGCAGACTAGCGGGAGGCACAATGAGCAGTTCTTC.

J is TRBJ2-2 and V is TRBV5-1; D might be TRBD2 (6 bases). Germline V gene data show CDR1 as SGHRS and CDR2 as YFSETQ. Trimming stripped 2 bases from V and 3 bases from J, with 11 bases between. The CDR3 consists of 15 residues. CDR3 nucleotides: TGCGCCAGCAGCTTAAGACTAGTCGACACCGGGGAGCTGTTTTTT. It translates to CASSLRLVDTGELFF.

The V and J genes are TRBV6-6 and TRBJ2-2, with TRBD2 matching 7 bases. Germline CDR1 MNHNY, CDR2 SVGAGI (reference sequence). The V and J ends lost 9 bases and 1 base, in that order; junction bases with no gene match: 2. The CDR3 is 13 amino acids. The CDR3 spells CASGTKNTGELFF. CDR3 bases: TGTGCCAGTGGGACTAAGAACACCGGGGAGCTGTTTTTT.

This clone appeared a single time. Here the CDR3 reads CATAVQGTQETQYF. CDR3 nucleotide sequence: TGTGCCACAGCAGTCCAGGGCACACAAGAGACCCAGTACTTC. The chain recombines TRBV2 with TRBJ2-5; the D gene is possibly TRBD1 (5 bases). The V end lost 10 bases, the J end lost 2 bases, and 17 bases lay between the germline ends. Germline CDR1 reads SNHLY; CDR2 reads FYNNEI. The CDR3 has 14 amino acids. The full variable domain, in which reference TRBV2 and TRBJ2-5 provide the parts outside the CDR3, is EPEVTQTPSHQVTQMGQEVILRCVPISNHLYFYWYRQILGQKVEFLVSFYNNEISEKSEIFDDQFSVERPDGSNFTLKIRSTKLEDSAMYFCATAVQGTQETQYFGPGTRLLVL.

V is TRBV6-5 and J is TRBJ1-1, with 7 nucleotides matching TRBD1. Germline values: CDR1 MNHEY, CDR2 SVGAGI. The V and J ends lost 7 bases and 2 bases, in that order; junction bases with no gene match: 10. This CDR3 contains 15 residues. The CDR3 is CASTLNRGLNTEAFF. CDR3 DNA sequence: TGTGCCAGCACCCTAAACAGGGGACTCAACACTGAAGCTTTCTTT.

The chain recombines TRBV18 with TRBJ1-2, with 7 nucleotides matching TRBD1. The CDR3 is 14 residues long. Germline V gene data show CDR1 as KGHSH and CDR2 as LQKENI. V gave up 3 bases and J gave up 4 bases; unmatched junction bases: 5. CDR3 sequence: CASSPEEGAYGYTF. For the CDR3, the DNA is TGTGCCAGCTCACCCGAGGAGGGGGCCTATGGCTACACCTTC.

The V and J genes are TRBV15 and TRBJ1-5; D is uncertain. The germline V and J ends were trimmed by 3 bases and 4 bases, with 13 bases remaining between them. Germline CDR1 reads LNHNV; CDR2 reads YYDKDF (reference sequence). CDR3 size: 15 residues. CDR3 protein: CATSSGLNSNQPQHF. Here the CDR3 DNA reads TGTGCCACCAGCAGTGGGCTGAATAGTAATCAGCCCCAGCATTTT.

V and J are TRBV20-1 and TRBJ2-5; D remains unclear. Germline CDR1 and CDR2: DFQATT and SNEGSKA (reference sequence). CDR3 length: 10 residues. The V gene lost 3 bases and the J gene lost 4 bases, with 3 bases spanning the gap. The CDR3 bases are TGCAGTGCTAGTCTAGAGACCCAGTACTTC. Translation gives CSASLETQYF.

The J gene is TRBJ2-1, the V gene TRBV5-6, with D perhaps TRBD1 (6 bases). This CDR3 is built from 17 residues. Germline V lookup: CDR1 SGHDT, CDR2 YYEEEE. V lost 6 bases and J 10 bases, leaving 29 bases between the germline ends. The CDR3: CASKHNGWDTSSREQFF. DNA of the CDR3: TGTGCCAGCAAACATAACGGATGGGACACTTCTAGTAGAGAGCAGTTCTTC.

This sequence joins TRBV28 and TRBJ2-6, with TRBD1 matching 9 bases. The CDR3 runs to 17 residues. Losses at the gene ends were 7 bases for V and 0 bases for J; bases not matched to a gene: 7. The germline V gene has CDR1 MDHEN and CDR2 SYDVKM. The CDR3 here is CASTINRGLSGANVLTF. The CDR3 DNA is TGTGCCAGCACCATCAACAGGGGGCTCTCTGGGGCCAACGTCCTGACTTTC. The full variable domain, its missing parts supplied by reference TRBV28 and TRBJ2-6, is DVKVTQSSRYLVKRTGEKVFLECVQDMDHENMFWYRQDPGLGLRLIYFSYDVKMKEKGDIPEGYSVSREKKERFSLILESASTNQTSMYLCASTINRGLSGANVLTFGAGSRLTVL.

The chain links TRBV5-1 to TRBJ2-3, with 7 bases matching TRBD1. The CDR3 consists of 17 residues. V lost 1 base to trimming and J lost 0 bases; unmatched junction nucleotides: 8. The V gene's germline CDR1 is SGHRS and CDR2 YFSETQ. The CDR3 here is CASSLPQTGLSTDTQYF. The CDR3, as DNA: TGCGCCAGCAGCTTGCCCCAGACAGGGCTTAGCACAGATACGCAGTATTTT. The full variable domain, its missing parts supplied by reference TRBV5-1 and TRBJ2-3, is KAGVTQTPRYLIKTRGQQVTLSCSPISGHRSVSWYQQTPGQGLQFLFEYFSETQRNKGNFPGRFSGRQFSNSRSEMNVSTLELGDSALYLCASSLPQTGLSTDTQYFGPGTRLTVL.

The CDR3 DNA sequence: TGTGCCAGCCAGCTTCTCGCAGGGGGACCTGAAAAACTGTTTTTT. It is translated as CASQLLAGGPEKLFF. The chain couples TRBV5-6 to TRBJ1-4; 7 nucleotides line up with TRBD1. The germline V gene encodes CDR1 SGHDT and CDR2 YYEEEE. V shed 7 bases, J shed 7 bases, and the junction held 13 bases outside the gene matches. The CDR3 length is 15 residues.

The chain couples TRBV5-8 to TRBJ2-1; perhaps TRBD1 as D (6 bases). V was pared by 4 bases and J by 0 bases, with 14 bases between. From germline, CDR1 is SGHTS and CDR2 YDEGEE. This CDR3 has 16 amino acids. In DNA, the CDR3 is TGTGCCAGCAGCCCAACAGGGCAACTCTCCTACAATGAGCAGTTCTTC. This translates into CASSPTGQLSYNEQFF.

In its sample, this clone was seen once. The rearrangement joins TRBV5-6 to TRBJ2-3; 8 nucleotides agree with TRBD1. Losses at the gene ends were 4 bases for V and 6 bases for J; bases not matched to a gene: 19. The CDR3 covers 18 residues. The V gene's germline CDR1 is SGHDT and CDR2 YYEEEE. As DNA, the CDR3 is TGTGCCAGCAGCCGCGATGGGACAGGCGAAAACGGGATCGATACGCAGTATTTT. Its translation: CASSRDGTGENGIDTQYF.

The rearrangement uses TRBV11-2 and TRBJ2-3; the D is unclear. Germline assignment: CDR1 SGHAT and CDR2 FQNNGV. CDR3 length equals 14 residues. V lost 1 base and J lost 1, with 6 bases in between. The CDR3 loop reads CASSLAAGTDTQYF. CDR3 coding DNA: TGTGCCAGCAGCTTAGCCGCGGGCACAGATACGCAGTATTTT.

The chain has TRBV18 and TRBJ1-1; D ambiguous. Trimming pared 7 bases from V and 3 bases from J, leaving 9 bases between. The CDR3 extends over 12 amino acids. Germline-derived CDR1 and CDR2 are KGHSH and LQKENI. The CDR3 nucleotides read TGTGCCAGCTTTTTGAGAGACACTGAAGCTTTCTTT. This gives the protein CASFLRDTEAFF.